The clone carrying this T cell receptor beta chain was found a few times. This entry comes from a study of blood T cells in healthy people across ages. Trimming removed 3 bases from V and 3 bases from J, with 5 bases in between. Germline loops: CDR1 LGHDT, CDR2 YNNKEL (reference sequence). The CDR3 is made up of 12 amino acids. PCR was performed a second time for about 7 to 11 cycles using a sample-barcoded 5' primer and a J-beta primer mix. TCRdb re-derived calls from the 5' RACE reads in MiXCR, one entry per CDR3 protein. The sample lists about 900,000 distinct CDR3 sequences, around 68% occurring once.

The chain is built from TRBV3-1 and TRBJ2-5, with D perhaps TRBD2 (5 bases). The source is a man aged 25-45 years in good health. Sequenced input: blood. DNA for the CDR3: TGTGCCAGCAGCCAGGAGGAAGAGACCCAGTACTTC. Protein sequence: CASSQEEETQYF.